This T cell receptor (beta chain) is drawn from a study of cytomegalovirus exposure and HLA in healthy donors. Study conclusions and caveats: Per a later analysis, HLA-associated TCR beta chains showed more clonal expansion than other, equally common TCR beta chains. Presence/absence analyses assumed roughly uniform sequencing depth across donors, which may not hold. For most TCR sequences rarity was the rule, although some public TCRs occurred in many donors. No immune exposure information besides CMV serostatus was available.

J lost 8 bases, V lost 0 bases, and 2 bases had no gene match. The CDR3 spans 13 residues. CDR1 is SGHDT and CDR2 is YYEEEE in the germline V gene. PCR amplification relied on 60 Vbeta primers (plus 13 Jbeta primers). This table comes from immunoSEQ multiplex PCR, and its TCRdb copy is limited to in-frame clones, with some not included. The profile shows over 85,000 clones, about 85% of them singletons. As for this clone: The antigen is undetermined.

This clonotype was sampled from a female donor in good health and CMV-seropositive. Sequencing used PBMCs. The gene calls are TRBV5-6 and TRBJ1-2; 9 positions agree with TRBD1. CDR3 bases: TGTGCCAGCAGCTTGGGGACAGGGGACGGCTACACCTTC. Translation: CASSLGTGDGYTF. Full variable domain (outside the CDR3, taken from reference TRBV5-6 and TRBJ1-2): DAGVTQSPTHLIKTRGQQVTLRCSPKSGHDTVSWYQQALGQGPQFIFQYYEEEERQRGNFPDRFSGHQFPNYSSELNVNALLLGDSALYLCASSLGTGDGYTFGSGTRLTVV.